This T cell receptor (beta chain) was sequenced during a study of cytomegalovirus exposure and HLA in healthy donors. Broader study findings: Follow-up analysis found HLA locus-dependent TCR association rates, highest for DRB1 and lowest for HLA-C. Presence/absence comparisons presumed near-even sequencing depth among donors. The investigators catalogued 150 to 200 TCR beta chains as cytomegalovirus-associated.

As regards this clone: The antigen is unknown. Distinct nucleotide sequences in the sample also encode this CDR3.

The length of the CDR3 is 12 residues. Per germline, CDR1 MDHEN and CDR2 SYDVKM. The junction had 4 bases not matched to a gene; V was cut back by 8 bases and J by 4 bases. 13 Jbeta primers and 60 Vbeta primers were used for the PCR. Profiling relied on immunoSEQ multiplex PCR, and the TCRdb table lists in-frame clones only, not all of them. The sample holds 150,000 to 200,000 clones, approximately 83% seen once. This chain joins TRBV28 and TRBJ2-7, with 8 positions matching TRBD2. This receptor was taken from a man between 18 and 35 years old in good health and CMV-seropositive. Sequencing used PBMCs. Written as DNA, the CDR3 is TGTGCCAGCCGGGGACTAGTGTACGAGCAGTACTTC. This encodes CASRGLVYEQYF.